The TCR beta chain described here comes from a study of radiation and T cells in renal cell carcinoma. Produced via immunoSEQ multiplex PCR; TCRdb's table is partial and in-frame only. The data hold some 100,000 clones, with approximately 80% observed a single time. Time point reported: baseline pretreatment blood. Treatment in this sample: 15 Gy SBRT to primary tumor, nephrectomy 4 weeks later. After SBRT, blood was collected at 2 and 4 weeks, plus baseline. This renal cell carcinoma was of the clear cell type. V was pared by 8 bases and J by 0 bases, with 14 bases between. The germline CDR1 and CDR2 sequences are SNHLY and FYNNEI. The CDR3 is 15 amino acids. Study-level points and caveats: Top tumor clonotypes rose in blood 2 weeks post-radiation, then contracted.

On this clone: Antigen: not known.

The chain carries TRBV2 and TRBJ2-4; no reliable D call. The material was blood, obtained from a patient whose treatment included radiotherapy and nephrectomy. The source is a man in his sixties with renal cell carcinoma. The CDR3 coding sequence is TGTGCCAGCTCAGCAGCGAACTTAGCCAAAAACATTCAGTACTTC. As protein: CASSAANLAKNIQYF.